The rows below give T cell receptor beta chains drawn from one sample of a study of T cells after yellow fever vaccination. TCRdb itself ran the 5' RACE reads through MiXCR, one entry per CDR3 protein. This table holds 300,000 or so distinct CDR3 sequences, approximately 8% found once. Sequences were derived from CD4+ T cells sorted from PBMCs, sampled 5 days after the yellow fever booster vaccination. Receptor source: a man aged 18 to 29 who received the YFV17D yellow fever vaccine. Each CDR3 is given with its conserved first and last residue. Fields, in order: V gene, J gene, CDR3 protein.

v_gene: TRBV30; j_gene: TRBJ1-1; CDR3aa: CAWSDLQPNTEAFF
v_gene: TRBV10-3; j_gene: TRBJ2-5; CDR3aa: CAISERLAGGKYQETQYF
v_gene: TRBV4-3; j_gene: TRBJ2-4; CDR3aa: CASSQGTPRGGDIQYF
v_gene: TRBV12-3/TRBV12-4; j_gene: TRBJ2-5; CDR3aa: CASSLLTEETQYF
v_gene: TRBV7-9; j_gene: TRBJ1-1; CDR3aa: CASSPRGLGTEAFF
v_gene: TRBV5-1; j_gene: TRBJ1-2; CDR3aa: CASSLDPGFNYGYTF
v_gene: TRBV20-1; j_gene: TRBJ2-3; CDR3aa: CSAFPGTTDTQYF
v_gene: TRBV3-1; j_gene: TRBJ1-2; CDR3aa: CASSQGFGRDRNYGYTF
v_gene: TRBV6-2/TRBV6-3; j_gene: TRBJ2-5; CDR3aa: CASSYRRGDQETQYF
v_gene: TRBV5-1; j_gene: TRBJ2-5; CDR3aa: CASSSAPETQYF
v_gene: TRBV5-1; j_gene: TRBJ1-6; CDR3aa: CASSLERALYNSPLHF
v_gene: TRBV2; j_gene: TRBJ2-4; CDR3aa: CASSEGEWGNIQYF
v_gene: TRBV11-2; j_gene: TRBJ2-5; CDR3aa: CASSLGPVWQETQYF
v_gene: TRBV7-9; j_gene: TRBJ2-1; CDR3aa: CASTLAGGRSYNEQFF
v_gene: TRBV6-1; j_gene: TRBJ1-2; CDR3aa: CASSKLSGTGSYGYTF
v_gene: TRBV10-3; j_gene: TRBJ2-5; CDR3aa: CAISGTGEETQYF
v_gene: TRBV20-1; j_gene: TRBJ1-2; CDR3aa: CSATTSGGYTF
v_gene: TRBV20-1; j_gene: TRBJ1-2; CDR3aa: CSAIPGGNYGYTF
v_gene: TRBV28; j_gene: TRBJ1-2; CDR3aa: CAGRESGEGYGYTF
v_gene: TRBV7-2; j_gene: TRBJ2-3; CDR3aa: CASSLVTFGTDTQYF
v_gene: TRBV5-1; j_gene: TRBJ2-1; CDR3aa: CASSPSSINNEQFF
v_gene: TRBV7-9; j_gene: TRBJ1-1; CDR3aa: CASVFGGSNTEAFF
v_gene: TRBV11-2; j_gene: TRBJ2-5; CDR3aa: CASSRAGGHQETQYF
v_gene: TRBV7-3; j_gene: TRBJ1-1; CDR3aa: CASSRGHGTEAFF
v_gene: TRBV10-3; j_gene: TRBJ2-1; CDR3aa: CAISTGTSSSAEQFF
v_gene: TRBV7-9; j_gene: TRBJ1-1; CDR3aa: CASSLRLGNLNTEAFF
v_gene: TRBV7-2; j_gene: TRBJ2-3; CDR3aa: CASSFYTRDTQYF
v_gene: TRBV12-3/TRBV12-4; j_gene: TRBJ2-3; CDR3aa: CASSLAGGGAGTDTQYF
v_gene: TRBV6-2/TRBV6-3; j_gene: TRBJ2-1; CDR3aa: CASSEDRRAYNEQFF
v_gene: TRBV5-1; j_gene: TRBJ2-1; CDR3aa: CASSLGEWGQAYEQFF
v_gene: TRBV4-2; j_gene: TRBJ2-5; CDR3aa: CASSISGTREETQYF
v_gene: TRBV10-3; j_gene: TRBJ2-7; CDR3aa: CAISESRTFDEQYF
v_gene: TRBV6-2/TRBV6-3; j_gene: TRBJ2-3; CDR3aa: CASRPGQHTQYF
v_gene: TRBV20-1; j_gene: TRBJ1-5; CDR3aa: CSAASRVSNQPQHF
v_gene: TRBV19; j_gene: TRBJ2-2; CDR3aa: CASGDRPTGELFF
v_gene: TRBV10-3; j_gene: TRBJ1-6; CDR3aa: CAISEGINSPLHF
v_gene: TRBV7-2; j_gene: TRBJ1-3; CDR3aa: CASSLHGGNTIYF
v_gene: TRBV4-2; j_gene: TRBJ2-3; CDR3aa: CASSQEDLTDTQYF
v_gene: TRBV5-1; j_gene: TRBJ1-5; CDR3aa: CASSLAPGGDGNQPQHF
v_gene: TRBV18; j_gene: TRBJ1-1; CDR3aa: CASSVVEGTEAFF
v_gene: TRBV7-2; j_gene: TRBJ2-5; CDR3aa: CASSLGARWFRKETQYF
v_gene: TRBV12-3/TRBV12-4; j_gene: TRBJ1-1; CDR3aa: CASSLVLGVVSTEAFF
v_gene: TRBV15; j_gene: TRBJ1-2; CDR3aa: CATSSPALANYGYTF
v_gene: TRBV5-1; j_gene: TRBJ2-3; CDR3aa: CASSSAGGFTDTQYF
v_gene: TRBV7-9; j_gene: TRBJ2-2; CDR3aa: CASSPTKLRIPGTGELFF
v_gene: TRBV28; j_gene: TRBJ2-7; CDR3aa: CASSSTGGTYEQYF
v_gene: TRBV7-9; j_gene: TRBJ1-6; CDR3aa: CASSSQSSYNSPLHF
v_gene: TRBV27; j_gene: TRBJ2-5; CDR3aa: CASSLLGEETQYF
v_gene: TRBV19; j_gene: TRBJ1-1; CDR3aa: CASIGGSYHRMNTEAFF
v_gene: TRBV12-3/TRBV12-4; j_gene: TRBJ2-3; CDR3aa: CASSLRVADTQYF
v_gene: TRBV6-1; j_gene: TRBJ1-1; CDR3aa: CASSAPGSNTEAFF
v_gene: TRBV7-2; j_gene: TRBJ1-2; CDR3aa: CASSLAGGGQDYGYTF
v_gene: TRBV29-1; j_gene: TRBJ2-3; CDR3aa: CSVRTSADTQYF